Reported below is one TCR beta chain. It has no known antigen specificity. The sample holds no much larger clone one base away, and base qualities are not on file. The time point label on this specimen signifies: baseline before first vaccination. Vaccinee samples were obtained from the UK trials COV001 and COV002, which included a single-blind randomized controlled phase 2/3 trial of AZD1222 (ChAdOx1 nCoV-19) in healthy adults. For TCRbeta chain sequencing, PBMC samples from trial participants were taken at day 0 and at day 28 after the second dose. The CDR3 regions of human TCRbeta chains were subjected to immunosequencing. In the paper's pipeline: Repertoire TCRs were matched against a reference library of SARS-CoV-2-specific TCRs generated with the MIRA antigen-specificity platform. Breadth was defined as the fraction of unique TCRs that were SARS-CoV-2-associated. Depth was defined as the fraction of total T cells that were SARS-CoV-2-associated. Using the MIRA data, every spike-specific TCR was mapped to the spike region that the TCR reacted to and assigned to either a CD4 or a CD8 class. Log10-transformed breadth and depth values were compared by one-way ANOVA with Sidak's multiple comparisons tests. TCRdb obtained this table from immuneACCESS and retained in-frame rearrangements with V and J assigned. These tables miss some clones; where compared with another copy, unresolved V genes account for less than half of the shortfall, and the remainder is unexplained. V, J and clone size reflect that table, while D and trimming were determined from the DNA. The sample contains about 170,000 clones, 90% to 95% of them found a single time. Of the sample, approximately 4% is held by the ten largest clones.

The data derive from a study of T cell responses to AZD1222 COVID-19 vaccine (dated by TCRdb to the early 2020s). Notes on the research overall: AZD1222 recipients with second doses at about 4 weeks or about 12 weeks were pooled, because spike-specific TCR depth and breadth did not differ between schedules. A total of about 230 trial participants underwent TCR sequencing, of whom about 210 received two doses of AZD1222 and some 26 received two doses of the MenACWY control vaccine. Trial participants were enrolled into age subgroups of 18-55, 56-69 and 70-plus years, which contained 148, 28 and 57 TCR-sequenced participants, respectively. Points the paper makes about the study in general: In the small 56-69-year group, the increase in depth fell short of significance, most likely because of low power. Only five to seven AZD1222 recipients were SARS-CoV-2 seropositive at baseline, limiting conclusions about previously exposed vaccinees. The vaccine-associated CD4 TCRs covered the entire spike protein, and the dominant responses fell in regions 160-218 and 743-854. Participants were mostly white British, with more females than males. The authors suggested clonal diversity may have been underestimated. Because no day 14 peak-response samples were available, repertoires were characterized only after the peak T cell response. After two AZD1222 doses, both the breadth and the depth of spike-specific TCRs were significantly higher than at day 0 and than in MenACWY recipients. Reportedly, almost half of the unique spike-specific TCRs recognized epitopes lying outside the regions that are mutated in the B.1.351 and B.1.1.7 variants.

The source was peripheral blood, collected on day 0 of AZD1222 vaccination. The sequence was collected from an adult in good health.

The CDR3 here reads CASSPGGPSSYNEQFF. At the DNA level, the sequence is TGTGCCAGCAGCCCCGGAGGTCCTAGCTCCTACAATGAGCAGTTCTTC. The rearrangement combines TRBV3-1 (or the pseudogene TRBV3-2) with TRBJ2-1; TRBD2 might be the D gene, on 5 matching bases. From a lookup of the germline V gene (reference sequence), CDR1 and CDR2 are LGHDT and YNNKEL. Measured from the cysteine to the phenylalanine, the CDR3 is 16 residues long. Only the CDR3 portion is preserved as DNA: 48 bases, with reading frame beginning at the first base. V lost 4 bases and J lost 0 bases; the stretch between them is 13 bases long.